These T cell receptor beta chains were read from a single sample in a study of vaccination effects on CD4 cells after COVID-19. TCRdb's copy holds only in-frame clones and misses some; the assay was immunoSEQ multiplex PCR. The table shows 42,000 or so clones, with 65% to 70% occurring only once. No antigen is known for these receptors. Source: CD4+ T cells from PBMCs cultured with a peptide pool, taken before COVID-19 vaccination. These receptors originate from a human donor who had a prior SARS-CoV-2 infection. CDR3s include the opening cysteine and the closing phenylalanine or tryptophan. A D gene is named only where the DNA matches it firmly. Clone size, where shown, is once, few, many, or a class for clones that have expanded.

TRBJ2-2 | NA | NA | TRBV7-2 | CASSYNTGPGELFF | TGTGCCAGCAGCTATAACACAGGCCCCGGGGAGCTGTTTTTT
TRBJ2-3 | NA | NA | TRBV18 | CASSPLEAADTQYF | TGTGCCAGCTCACCATTAGAGGCGGCAGATACGCAGTATTTT
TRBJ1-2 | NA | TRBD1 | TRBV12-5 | CASGFRSGQGPHGYTF | TGTGCTAGTGGTTTCCGATCTGGACAGGGGCCCCATGGCTACACCTTC
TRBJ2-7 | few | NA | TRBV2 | CASSPTYEQYF | TGTGCCAGCAGTCCTACCTACGAGCAGTACTTC
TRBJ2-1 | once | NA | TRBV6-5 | CASSYVSGQYNEQFF | TGTGCCAGCAGTTACGTTTCGGGACAATACAATGAGCAGTTCTTC
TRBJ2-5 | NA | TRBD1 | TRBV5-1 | CASSSTGTGPGETQYF | TGCGCCAGCAGTTCCACCGGGACAGGACCTGGGGAGACCCAGTACTTC
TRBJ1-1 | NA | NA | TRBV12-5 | CASGWIGRGNEAFF | TGTGCTAGTGGTTGGATTGGCAGGGGTAATGAAGCTTTCTTT
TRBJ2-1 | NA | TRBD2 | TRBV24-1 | CATSGPLAGGYNEQFF | TGTGCCACCAGTGGCCCACTAGCGGGAGGCTACAATGAGCAGTTCTTC
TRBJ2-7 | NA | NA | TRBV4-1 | CASSRALYSSLAEQYF | TGCGCCAGCAGCCGGGCGCTCTATTCCTCCTTGGCCGAGCAGTACTTC
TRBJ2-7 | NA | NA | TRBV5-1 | CASSHGGKAYEQYF | TGCGCCAGCAGCCACGGTGGGAAGGCCTACGAGCAGTACTTC
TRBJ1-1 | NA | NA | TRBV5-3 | CARSFVELNTEAFF | TGTGCCAGAAGCTTTGTGGAATTGAACACTGAAGCTTTCTTT
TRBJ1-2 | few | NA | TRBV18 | CASSPSQGNYGYTF | TGTGCCAGCTCACCTTCGCAGGGTAACTATGGCTACACCTTC
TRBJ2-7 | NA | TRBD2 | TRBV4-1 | CASSPYPPGLAGGSYEQYF | TGCGCCAGCAGCCCCTATCCCCCGGGACTAGCGGGAGGATCTTACGAGCAGTACTTC
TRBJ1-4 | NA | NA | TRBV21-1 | CASSKSLRQGIEKLFF | TGTGCCAGCAGCAAATCCTTGAGACAGGGTATTGAAAAACTGTTTTTT
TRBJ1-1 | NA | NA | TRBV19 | CATTRQPGATEAFF | TGTGCCACCACTCGGCAGCCCGGAGCCACTGAAGCTTTCTTT
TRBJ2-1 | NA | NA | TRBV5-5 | CASSTGWRPGDEQFF | TGTGCCAGCAGCACGGGATGGAGGCCCGGCGATGAGCAGTTCTTC
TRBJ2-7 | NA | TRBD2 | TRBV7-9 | CASSSWGLAGVSHEQYF | TGTGCCAGCAGCTCATGGGGACTAGCGGGAGTTAGCCACGAGCAGTACTTC
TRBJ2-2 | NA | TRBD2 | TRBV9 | CASSVGSGGAVYTGELFF | TGTGCCAGCAGCGTCGGAAGCGGGGGGGCCGTTTACACCGGGGAGCTGTTTTTT
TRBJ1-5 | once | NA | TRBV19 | CASSIDGRGSNQPQHF | TGTGCCAGTAGTATAGATGGCAGGGGTAGCAATCAGCCCCAGCATTTT
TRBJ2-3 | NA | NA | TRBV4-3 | CASSQDYSTDTQYF | TGCGCCAGCAGCCAAGATTATAGCACAGATACGCAGTATTTT
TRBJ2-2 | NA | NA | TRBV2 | CASSVTGELFF | TGTGCCAGCAGTGTTACCGGGGAGCTGTTTTTT
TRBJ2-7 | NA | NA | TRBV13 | CASSLNRPHYEQYF | TGTGCCAGCAGCTTAAACAGGCCCCACTACGAGCAGTACTTC
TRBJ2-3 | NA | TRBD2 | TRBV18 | CASSPLAGVTDTQYF | TGTGCCAGCTCACCCCTAGCGGGGGTCACAGATACGCAGTATTTT
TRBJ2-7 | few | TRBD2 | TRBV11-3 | CASSLGTGRADEQYF | TGTGCCAGCAGCTTAGGGACCGGGAGGGCCGACGAGCAGTACTTC
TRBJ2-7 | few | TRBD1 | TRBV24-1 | CATFSTGQGLHEQYF | TGTGCCACCTTCTCCACAGGACAGGGGCTGCACGAGCAGTACTTC
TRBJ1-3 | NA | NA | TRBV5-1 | CASSLGHTSSGNTIYF | TGCGCCAGCAGCTTGGGACATACGAGCTCTGGAAACACCATATATTTT
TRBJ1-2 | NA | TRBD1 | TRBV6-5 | CASSPGQTLYGYTF | TGTGCCAGCAGTCCGGGACAGACCCTTTATGGCTACACCTTC
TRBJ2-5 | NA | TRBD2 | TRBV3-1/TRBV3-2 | CASSPGPWTSGKETQYF | TGTGCCAGCAGCCCAGGCCCTTGGACTAGCGGGAAAGAGACCCAGTACTTC
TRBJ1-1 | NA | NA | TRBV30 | CAWNPGQTNTEAFF | TGTGCCTGGAATCCCGGACAGACGAACACTGAAGCTTTCTTT
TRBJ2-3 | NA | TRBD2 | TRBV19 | CASRLAGAADTQYF | TGTGCCAGCCGTCTAGCGGGAGCGGCGGATACGCAGTATTTT
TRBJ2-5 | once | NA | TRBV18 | CASSLNGPPATQETQYF | TGTGCCAGCTCACTCAACGGACCCCCCGCTACCCAAGAGACCCAGTACTTC
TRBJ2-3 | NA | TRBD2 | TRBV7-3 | CASSFSSGSTDTQYF | TGTGCCAGCAGCTTTTCTAGCGGAAGCACAGATACGCAGTATTTT
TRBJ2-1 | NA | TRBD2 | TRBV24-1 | CATSDDGSGGLGQFF | TGTGCCACCAGTGATGATGGTAGCGGGGGGTTGGGGCAGTTCTTC
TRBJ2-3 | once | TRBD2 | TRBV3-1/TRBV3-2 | CASSPGLERTTDTQYF | TGTGCCAGCAGCCCGGGACTAGAGAGGACCACAGATACGCAGTATTTT
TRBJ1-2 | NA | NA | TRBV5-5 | CASSLAVGRLGGYTF | TGTGCCAGCAGCTTGGCGGTGGGGCGTTTGGGAGGCTACACCTTC
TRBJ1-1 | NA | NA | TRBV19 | CASSSRGGENTEAFF | TGTGCCAGTAGTTCCCGCGGGGGTGAGAACACTGAAGCTTTCTTT
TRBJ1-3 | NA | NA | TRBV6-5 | CASSYEGTGNTIYF | TGTGCCAGCAGTTACGAGGGGACGGGAAACACCATATATTTT
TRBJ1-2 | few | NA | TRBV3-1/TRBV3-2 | CASSQGRVYGYTF | TGTGCCAGCAGCCAGGGGCGCGTCTATGGCTACACCTTC
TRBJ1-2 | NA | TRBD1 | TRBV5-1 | CASSLGTGVGYTF | TGCGCCAGCAGCTTAGGGACAGGGGTTGGCTACACCTTC
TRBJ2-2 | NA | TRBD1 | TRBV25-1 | CASSLGGQGNTGELFF | TGTGCCAGCAGTTTGGGCGGACAGGGAAACACCGGGGAGCTGTTTTTT
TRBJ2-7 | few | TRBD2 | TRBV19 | CASSIASGTYEQYF | TGTGCCAGTAGTATCGCTAGCGGGACCTACGAGCAGTACTTC
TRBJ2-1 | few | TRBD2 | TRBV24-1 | CATSEHRTSGRGNEQFF | TGTGCCACCAGTGAACACCGGACTAGCGGGAGGGGCAATGAGCAGTTCTTC
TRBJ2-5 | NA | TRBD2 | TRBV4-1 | CASSQTGLAGGQETQYF | TGCGCCAGCAGCCAGACGGGACTAGCGGGGGGCCAAGAGACCCAGTACTTC
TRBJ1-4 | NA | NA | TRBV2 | CASNSRPRTEKLFF | TGTGCCAGCAATAGCAGACCGCGTACTGAAAAACTGTTTTTT
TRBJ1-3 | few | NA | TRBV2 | CASLEQLSGNTIYF | TGTGCCAGCTTGGAACAGCTCTCTGGAAACACCATATATTTT